Reported below is one TCR beta chain. Its antigen is as yet unknown. Replicate PCRs run on sorted subsets employed approximately 200 ng DNA, approximately 30,000 T cell genomes. Measured with immunoSEQ multiplex PCR; TCRdb has only the in-frame clones, and not every one. The table includes 2.5 million or so clones, approximately 92% detected once. These data come from a study of shared clonotypes between healthy human individuals. Study-wide results and caveats: Across subsets, estimated richness was generally greater for naive than for memory populations. Since donors were few, the genetic and exposure-history diversity represented was limited.

CD4+ cells underwent separation, giving CD45RA+ naive and CD45RA-negative memory subsets. The V end lost 0 bases, the J end lost 0 bases, and 12 bases lay between the germline ends. Germline V gene lookup returns CDR1 SGHVS and CDR2 FQNEAQ. CDR3 length: 17 residues. This sequence was found in a man younger than 35 in good health. Sequencing input: naive CD4+ T cells sorted from blood. Subset given: CD45RA+ positively selected. The chain links TRBV7-8 to TRBJ2-1, with D uncertain. The CDR3 spells CASSLARSVDSYNEQFF. In DNA, the CDR3 is TGTGCCAGCAGCTTAGCGCGCTCGGTTGACTCCTACAATGAGCAGTTCTTC.